A selection of T cell receptor beta chains follows, all from one sample in a study of control samples from healthy donors and cancer patients. Sequencing used immunoSEQ multiplex PCR; TCRdb keeps in-frame clones, though not all of them. The repertoire holds around 100,000 clones, with 80% to 90% as singletons. Sequencing was performed on PBMCs. The source is a man aged 60 to 69 with lung cancer. The CDR3 runs from the conserved cysteine through the conserved F or W. D genes are given only for firm matches. Clone size is not always given. Where it is, it says once, few, many or a class for expanded clones.

TRBV6-1	.	.	TRBJ2-3	CASSERVAFTDTQYF	TGTGCCAGCAGTGAAAGGGTTGCTTTCACAGATACGCAGTATTTT
TRBV12-3/TRBV12-4	.	.	TRBJ2-5	CASSFYSQETQYF	TGTGCCAGCAGTTTCTACAGTCAAGAGACCCAGTACTTC
TRBV11-2	.	.	TRBJ2-5	CASSLVRIQETQYF	TGTGCCAGCAGCTTAGTTAGGATCCAAGAGACCCAGTACTTC
TRBV9	.	TRBD1	TRBJ1-6	CASSDGQGYNSPLHF	TGTGCCAGCAGCGACGGACAGGGGTATAATTCACCCCTCCACTTT
TRBV27	few	TRBD2	TRBJ2-2	CASSSQTRGGRTGELFF	TGTGCCAGCAGTTCACAAACGCGGGGGGGCCGGACCGGGGAGCTGTTTTTT
TRBV12-5	.	.	TRBJ1-1	CASGPDWGTEAFF	TGTGCTAGTGGTCCCGACTGGGGCACTGAAGCTTTCTTT
TRBV7-3	.	TRBD2	TRBJ2-3	CASSFSGGPDTQYF	TGTGCCAGCAGCTTTAGCGGGGGTCCCGATACGCAGTATTTT
TRBV25-1	.	.	TRBJ1-5	CASSGGEYQPQHF	TGTGCCAGCAGTGGGGGGGAATACCAGCCCCAGCATTTT
TRBV7-9	.	.	TRBJ2-5	CASSISGGNGETQYF	TGTGCCAGCAGCATCTCTGGAGGGAATGGAGAGACCCAGTACTTC
TRBV5-4	.	.	TRBJ1-1	CASSLKRSYTPGGVFF	TGTGCCAGCAGCTTGAAACGAAGTTATACACCGGGGGGAGTTTTCTTT
TRBV2	.	.	TRBJ1-5	CASNGQGLNQPQHF	TGTGCCAGCAACGGGCAGGGTTTGAATCAGCCCCAGCATTTT
TRBV5-1	.	TRBD1	TRBJ1-1	CASSFGQGKKNTEAFF	TGCGCCAGCAGCTTCGGACAGGGGAAGAAGAACACTGAAGCTTTCTTT
TRBV4-1	once	TRBD1	TRBJ1-5	CASSQAGQSNQPQHF	TGCGCCAGCAGCCAAGCGGGACAGAGCAATCAGCCCCAGCATTTT
TRBV3-1/TRBV3-2	few	TRBD2	TRBJ2-3	CASSLLAGGPDTQYF	TGTGCCAGCAGCCTACTAGCGGGGGGGCCAGATACGCAGTATTTT
TRBV20-1	.	.	TRBJ1-4	CSASAGAGDAGEKLFF	TGCAGTGCTAGTGCCGGGGCGGGGGATGCTGGTGAAAAACTGTTTTTT
TRBV2	.	.	TRBJ2-6	CASSGGYSGANVLTF	TGTGCCAGCAGTGGAGGTTACTCTGGGGCCAACGTCCTGACTTTC